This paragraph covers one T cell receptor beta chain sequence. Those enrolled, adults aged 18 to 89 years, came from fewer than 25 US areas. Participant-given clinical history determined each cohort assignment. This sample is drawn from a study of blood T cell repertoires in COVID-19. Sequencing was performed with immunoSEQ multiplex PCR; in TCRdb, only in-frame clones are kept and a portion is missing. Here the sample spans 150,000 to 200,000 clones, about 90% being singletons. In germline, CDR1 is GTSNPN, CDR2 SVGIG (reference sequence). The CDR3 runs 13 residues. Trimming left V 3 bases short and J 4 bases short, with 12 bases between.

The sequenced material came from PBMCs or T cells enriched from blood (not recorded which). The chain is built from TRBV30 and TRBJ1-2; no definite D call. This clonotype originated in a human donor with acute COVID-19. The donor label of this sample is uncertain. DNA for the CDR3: TGTGCCTGGAGACATCGGAGAGGCTATGGCTACACCTTC. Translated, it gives CAWRHRRGYGYTF.